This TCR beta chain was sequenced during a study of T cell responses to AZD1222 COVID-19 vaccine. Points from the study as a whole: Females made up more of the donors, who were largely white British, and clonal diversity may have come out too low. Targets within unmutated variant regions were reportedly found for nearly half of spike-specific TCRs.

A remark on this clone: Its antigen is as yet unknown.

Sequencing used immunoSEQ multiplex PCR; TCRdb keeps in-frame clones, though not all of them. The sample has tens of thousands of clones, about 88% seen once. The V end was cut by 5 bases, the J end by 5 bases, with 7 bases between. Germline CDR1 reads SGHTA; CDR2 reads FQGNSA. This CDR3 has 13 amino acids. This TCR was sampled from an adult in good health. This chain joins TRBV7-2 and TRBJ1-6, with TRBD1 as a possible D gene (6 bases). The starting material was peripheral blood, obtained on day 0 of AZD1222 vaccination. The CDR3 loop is CASSRTDNSPLHF. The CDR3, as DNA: TGTGCCAGCAGCCGGACAGATAATTCACCCCTCCACTTT.